The 16 T cell receptor beta chains below were found in one sample sequenced in a study of response to subunit inactivated influenza vaccine. Via MiXCR, TCRdb re-called the RT-PCR reads, giving one row per CDR3 protein. The table shows more than 450,000 distinct CDR3 sequences, with approximately 12% occurring only once. The specimen was PBMCs from blood, collected on the day of vaccination. The receptors were sampled from a man in his fifties or sixties who received an inactivated influenza vaccine.

This clonotype was observed at least ten times. The CDR3 bases are TGTGCCAGCAGCTTCAGGGGGGTCCTGACTTTC. Translated, it gives CASSFRGVLTF. The rearrangement links TRBV11-2 to TRBJ2-6, with TRBD1 matching over 7 bases. The CDR3 is made up of 11 amino acids. The ends lost 3 bases at V and 13 bases at J; junction bases unmatched: 0. The germline V gene encodes CDR1 SGHAT and CDR2 FQNNGV.

This sequence joins TRBV15 and TRBJ2-7, with 8 bases matching TRBD2. Losses at the gene ends were 4 bases for V and 8 bases for J; bases not matched to a gene: 7. Germline loops: CDR1 LNHNV, CDR2 YYDKDF (reference sequence). The CDR3 extends over 13 amino acids. The CDR3 region is CATSTSGGEKQYF. The DNA of the CDR3 is TGTGCCACCAGCACGAGCGGGGGAGAGAAGCAGTACTTC.

This clonotype was counted only a few times. Compared with germline, one end of the junction differs, possibly owing to a read error. The V gene is TRBV12-3 or TRBV12-4, the J gene TRBJ2-1; D is perhaps TRBD2 (5 bases). This CDR3 comprises 13 residues. CDR3 nucleotide sequence: TGTGCCAGCAGTCTACAAGGGCCTGGCGAGGGTGTCTTC. Encoded protein: CASSLQGPGEGVF.

This chain connects TRBV11-1 to TRBJ2-1; D is undetermined. This CDR3 contains 19 residues. Germline values: CDR1 SGHAT, CDR2 FQDESV (reference sequence). V shed 1 base and J shed 8 bases, with 27 bases lying between them. This chain's CDR3 is CASSLEDWRSASFLYEQFF. In DNA form, the CDR3 reads TGTGCCAGCAGCTTAGAGGATTGGCGGAGCGCTAGTTTTTTATATGAGCAGTTCTTC. The full variable domain, with the rest looked up from reference TRBV11-1 and TRBJ2-1, is EAEVAQSPRYKITEKSQAVAFWCDPISGHATLYWYRQILGQGPELLVQFQDESVVDDSQLPKDRFSAERLKGVDSTLKIQPAELGDSAMYLCASSLEDWRSASFLYEQFFGPGTRLTVL.

This chain connects TRBV20-1 to TRBJ1-4; 7 bases fit TRBD1. The CDR3 has 14 amino acids. J lost 7 bases, V lost 5 bases, and 10 bases had no gene match. CDR1 and CDR2 (germline): DFQATT, SNEGSKA (reference sequence). The CDR3 DNA sequence: TGCAGTGCTGCCCGGACAGGATCGAGTGAAAAACTGTTTTTT. Encoded protein: CSAARTGSSEKLFF.

This clonotype was picked up a small number of times. The gene calls are TRBV10-3 and TRBJ2-7, with D maybe TRBD1 (6 bases). V lost 2 bases and J lost 3, with 11 bases in between. CDR1 is ENHRY, CDR2 SYGVKD, per germline. CDR3 size: 14 residues. Here the CDR3 DNA reads TGTGCCATCAGTGAGGCGAACAGGGTCTACGAGCAGTACTTC. Translating it yields CAISEANRVYEQYF.

The rearrangement joins TRBV7-2 to TRBJ2-2; unclear D gene. The CDR3 is 17 amino acids. From germline, CDR1 is SGHTA and CDR2 FQGNSA. V lost 5 bases and J 0 bases, leaving 16 bases between the germline ends. The CDR3 DNA reads as TGTGCCAGCAGCAAAATAAGACGGATTGCGAACACCGGGGAGCTGTTTTTT. This translates into CASSKIRRIANTGELFF.

This clonotype has ten or more counts. A junction end diverges from the germline sequence, so it may reflect a read error. The chain combines TRBV7-9 with TRBJ2-7; D is possibly TRBD1 (7 bases). Germline V gene sequence: CDR1 SEHNR, CDR2 FQNEAQ (reference sequence). The CDR3 contains 13 residues. The CDR3 loop reads CASSAGQTYEQYF. In DNA form, the CDR3 reads TGCGCCAGCAGCGCGGGACAGACCTACGAGCAGTACTTC. The full variable domain, in which reference TRBV7-9 and TRBJ2-7 provide the parts outside the CDR3, is DTGVSQNPRHKITKRGQNVTFRCDPISEHNRLYWYRQTLGQGPEFLTYFQNEAQLEKSRLLSDRFSAERPKGSFSTLEIQRTEQGDSAMYLCASSAGQTYEQYFGPGTRLTVT.

There are a few counts of this clonotype. This chain links TRBV6-5 with TRBJ2-5; possible D gene TRBD1, 6 bases. Germline CDR1 and CDR2: MNHEY and SVGAGI. The CDR3 has 15 amino acids. Trimming shortened V by 0 bases and J by 1 base, and 9 bases separated the two germline ends. Here the CDR3 DNA reads TGTGCCAGCAGTTACTCCGGGACATCCCAAGAGACCCAGTACTTC. Translation gives CASSYSGTSQETQYF.

This clonotype was seen many times. The rearrangement joins TRBV20-1 to TRBJ2-7, with D perhaps being TRBD1 or TRBD2 (5 bases each). This CDR3 contains 14 residues. From germline, CDR1 is DFQATT and CDR2 SNEGSKA (reference sequence). Trimming shortened V by 0 bases and J by 2 bases, and 11 bases separated the two germline ends. Here the CDR3 DNA reads TGCAGTGCTAGAGACCGGGGCGGAACCTACGAGCAGTACTTC. Translated, it gives CSARDRGGTYEQYF.

The CDR3: CASSQRPGQGDTEAFF. In DNA form, the CDR3 reads TGCGCCAGCAGCCAAAGACCGGGACAGGGGGACACTGAAGCTTTCTTT. This rearrangement joins TRBV5-1 to TRBJ1-1, with 11 bases lining up with TRBD1. The CDR3 spans 16 residues. V shed 4 bases and J 3 bases; nucleotides not matched to a gene: 8. Germline V gene sequence: CDR1 SGHRS, CDR2 YFSETQ.

V and J are TRBV6-2 or TRBV6-3 and TRBJ1-5, with 10 bases lining up with TRBD1. CDR1 and CDR2 (germline): MNHEY, SVGEGT. CDR3 length equals 14 residues. J gave up 6 bases and V 6 bases, and 5 bases lay outside the gene matches. The CDR3 sequence is CASSWGTGVQPQHF. The CDR3, as DNA: TGTGCCAGCAGCTGGGGGACAGGGGTTCAGCCCCAGCATTTT.

Only a few counts were recorded for this clonotype. The chain is built from TRBV7-7 and TRBJ2-1; D not resolved. This CDR3 comprises 13 residues. Trimming took off 2 bases at V and 7 bases at J, with 9 bases between the two ends. Germline V gene lookup returns CDR1 SSHAT and CDR2 FNYEAQ (reference sequence). The DNA of the CDR3 is TGTGCCAGCAGCTTACGATATGGTAATGAGCAGTTCTTC. It specifies CASSLRYGNEQFF.

This rearrangement joins TRBV5-1 to TRBJ2-1, with 8 bases fitting TRBD2. Germline V CDR1 and CDR2: SGHRS, YFSETQ. This CDR3 is built from 17 residues. J gave up 0 bases and V 4 bases, and 9 bases lay outside the gene matches. In nucleotides, the CDR3 is TGCGCCAGCAGCCGGAGCGGGGGTCATCCCTCCTACAATGAGCAGTTCTTC. This translates into CASSRSGGHPSYNEQFF.

This chain joins TRBV29-1 and TRBJ2-5, with D hard to call. CDR1 and CDR2 from the germline V gene are SQVTM and ANQGSEA. V gave up 5 bases and J gave up 0 bases, with 7 bases separating them. The length of the CDR3 is 12 residues. As DNA, the CDR3 is TGCAGCGTTAATACAAACCAAGAGACCCAGTACTTC. As protein: CSVNTNQETQYF.

This clonotype has at least ten counts. The chain uses TRBV5-1 and TRBJ2-3; TRBD2 matches at 7 bases. Germline V gives CDR1 SGHRS, CDR2 YFSETQ. The length of the CDR3 is 15 residues. J was trimmed by 1 base and V by 2 bases; bases with no gene match: 4. DNA of the CDR3: TGCGCCAGCAGCTTTCAGCGGGACCGCACAGATACGCAGTATTTT. It specifies CASSFQRDRTDTQYF.